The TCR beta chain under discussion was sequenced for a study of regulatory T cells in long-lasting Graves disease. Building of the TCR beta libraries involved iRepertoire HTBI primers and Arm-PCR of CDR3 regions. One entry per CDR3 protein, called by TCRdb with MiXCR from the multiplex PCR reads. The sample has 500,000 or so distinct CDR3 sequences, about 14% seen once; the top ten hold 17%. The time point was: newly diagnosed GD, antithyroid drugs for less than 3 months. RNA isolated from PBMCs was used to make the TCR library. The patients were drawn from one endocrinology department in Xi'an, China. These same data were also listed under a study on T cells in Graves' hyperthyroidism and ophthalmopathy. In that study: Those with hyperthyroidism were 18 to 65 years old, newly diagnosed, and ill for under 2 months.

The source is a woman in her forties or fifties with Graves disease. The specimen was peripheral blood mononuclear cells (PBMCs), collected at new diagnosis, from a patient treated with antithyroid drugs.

The CDR3 reads CSARRTGNSPLHF. CDR3 in DNA: TGCAGTGCTAGACGGACAGGGAATTCACCCCTCCACTTT. The chain couples TRBV20-1 to TRBJ1-6, with 8 bases lining up with TRBD1. Germline V gene sequence: CDR1 DFQATT, CDR2 SNEGSKA (reference sequence). Trimming cost V 2 bases and J 7 bases; bases outside gene matches: 1. This CDR3 contains 13 residues.